This is a list of T cell receptor beta chains from one sample in a study of blood T cell repertoires in COVID-19. Sequenced by immunoSEQ multiplex PCR; TCRdb stores in-frame clones only, minus some. The sample yields 300,000 to 350,000 clones, just under 90% seen once. The source material was PBMCs or T cells enriched from blood (not recorded which). The source is a woman aged 25-40 years who had recovered from COVID-19. CDR3s include the opening cysteine and the closing phenylalanine or tryptophan. A D gene is named only where the DNA matches it firmly. The listing skips clone size in some rows; elsewhere it reads once, few, many or a size class.

>TRBJ2-7|NA|TRBV3-1/TRBV3-2|TRBD1
CASSQVGTGISYEQYF
TGTGCCAGCAGCCAAGTCGGGACAGGGATATCCTACGAGCAGTACTTC
>TRBJ2-1|NA|TRBV12-3/TRBV12-4|NA
CASRLRGEQFF
TGTGCTTCGAGGCTGCGGGGTGAGCAGTTCTTC
>TRBJ2-1|NA|TRBV6-5|NA
CASNWSHEQFF
TGTGCCAGCAACTGGTCCCATGAGCAGTTCTTC
>TRBJ2-2|NA|TRBV28|TRBD2
CASSEYGRVGTGELFF
TGTGCCAGCAGTGAATACGGGAGGGTGGGCACCGGGGAGCTGTTTTTT
>TRBJ2-1|NA|TRBV11-3|TRBD2
CASSLGLAGYHEQFF
TGTGCCAGCAGCCTCGGACTAGCGGGATACCATGAGCAGTTCTTC
>TRBJ2-7|once|TRBV28|NA
CASSSGGFGQYF
TGTGCCAGCAGTTCCGGCGGGTTCGGGCAGTACTTC
>TRBJ2-1|NA|TRBV19|TRBD2
CASQSGRYLEADEQFF
TGTGCCAGTCAAAGCGGGAGATACTTAGAAGCGGATGAGCAGTTCTTC
>TRBJ1-5|once|TRBV21-1|NA
CASSKALSVRDNQPQHF
TGTGCCAGCAGCAAAGCGTTATCGGTGCGAGACAATCAGCCCCAGCATTTT
>TRBJ1-1|NA|TRBV6-5|NA
CASRTFMNTEAFF
TGTGCCAGCAGGACTTTTATGAACACTGAAGCTTTCTTT
>TRBJ2-3|NA|TRBV14|TRBD1
CASSLFRDSLTDTQYF
TGTGCCAGCAGCCTTTTCCGGGACAGCCTCACAGATACGCAGTATTTT
>TRBJ2-7|NA|TRBV7-2|TRBD2
CASSPGGAGDLSYEQYF
TGTGCCAGCAGCCCCGGTGGGGCGGGAGACCTATCCTACGAGCAGTACTTC
>TRBJ2-1|NA|TRBV15|TRBD2
CATSRGGTSGRLYNEQFF
TGTGCCACCAGCAGAGGGGGGACTAGCGGGAGGCTATACAATGAGCAGTTCTTC
>TRBJ2-1|once|TRBV27|TRBD1
CASSLSYRGLDEQFF
TGTGCCAGCAGTTTATCTTACAGGGGGCTGGATGAGCAGTTCTTC
>TRBJ1-5|NA|TRBV19|NA
CASSTTSGVLGQPQHF
TGTGCCAGTAGTACCACATCAGGGGTCCTGGGGCAGCCCCAGCATTTT
>TRBJ1-1|few|TRBV18|NA
CASSPRQENTEAFF
TGTGCCAGCTCACCAAGACAGGAGAACACTGAAGCTTTCTTT
>TRBJ2-2|NA|TRBV6-6|NA
CASSLLSGNTGELFF
TGTGCCAGCAGTCTCCTTAGCGGGAACACCGGGGAGCTGTTTTTT
>TRBJ2-7|NA|TRBV30|NA
CAWGQGGPEQYF
TGTGCCTGGGGCCAGGGGGGACCCGAGCAGTACTTC
>TRBJ2-2|NA|TRBV5-4|NA
CASSYREWGELFF
TGTGCCAGCAGCTATAGGGAGTGGGGGGAGCTGTTTTTT
>TRBJ1-1|NA|TRBV23-1|NA
CASSQSRWTEAFF
TGCGCCAGCAGTCAATCGAGGTGGACTGAAGCTTTCTTT
>TRBJ1-4|NA|TRBV28|NA
CASSSGQDNEKLFF
TGTGCCAGCAGTTCCGGACAAGATAATGAAAAACTGTTTTTT
>TRBJ2-7|NA|TRBV9|NA
CASSPYSPYEQYF
TGTGCCAGCAGCCCCTATTCCCCCTACGAGCAGTACTTC
>TRBJ1-2|NA|TRBV6-2/TRBV6-3|TRBD1
CASSTRTGHYGYTF
TGTGCCAGCAGTACGCGGACAGGACACTATGGCTACACCTTC
>TRBJ2-1|NA|TRBV11-1|TRBD2
CASSFLTSKSYPEQFF
TGTGCCAGCAGCTTTCTGACTAGCAAGTCGTATCCTGAGCAGTTCTTC
>TRBJ2-1|NA|TRBV10-3|TRBD2
CATRPTSGIFGNEQFF
TGTGCCACTAGACCGACTAGCGGGATCTTTGGCAATGAGCAGTTCTTC
>TRBJ2-5|few|TRBV11-2|TRBD1
CASSSHPTGGWETQYF
TGTGCCAGCAGCTCCCACCCGACAGGGGGCTGGGAGACCCAGTACTTC
>TRBJ1-4|NA|TRBV11-2|NA
CASSPYGVFNEKLFF
TGTGCCAGCAGCCCGTACGGGGTATTTAATGAAAAACTGTTTTTT
>TRBJ1-5|NA|TRBV5-6|NA
CASSLAGTGHQSQHF
TGTGCCAGCAGCTTGGCCGGGACGGGACATCAGTCCCAGCATTTT
>TRBJ1-1|NA|TRBV5-6|NA
CASSFGLSLGAFF
TGTGCCAGCAGCTTTGGACTCTCCCTCGGAGCTTTCTTT
>TRBJ2-5|NA|TRBV28|NA
CASMSDQETQYF
TGTGCCAGCATGAGCGACCAAGAGACCCAGTACTTC
>TRBJ1-2|NA|TRBV4-2|TRBD1
CAGGQGRTDGYTF
TGTGCCGGGGGACAGGGTAGGACGGATGGCTACACCTTC
>TRBJ2-7|NA|TRBV4-2|TRBD1
CASSQDHGQGSYEQYF
TGTGCCAGCAGCCAAGATCACGGACAGGGATCCTACGAGCAGTACTTC
>TRBJ2-1|NA|TRBV28|TRBD2
CASSLVSGAGDPGEQFF
TGTGCCAGCAGTTTGGTTAGCGGAGCGGGAGACCCCGGTGAGCAGTTCTTC
>TRBJ2-7|NA|TRBV27|TRBD2
CASSWASGSYEQYF
TGTGCCAGCAGTTGGGCTAGCGGCTCCTACGAGCAGTACTTC
>TRBJ1-2|NA|TRBV13|NA
CASSLYSGEHYGYTF
TGTGCCAGCAGCTTATACTCAGGGGAACACTATGGCTACACCTTC
>TRBJ1-2|NA|TRBV6-5|NA
CASSYSHSGNYGYTF
TGTGCCAGCAGTTACTCCCATTCGGGGAACTATGGCTACACCTTC
>TRBJ2-2|NA|TRBV6-5|TRBD2
CASSLPPGGAGELFF
TGTGCCAGCAGCCTCCCCCCTGGGGGGGCCGGGGAGCTGTTTTTT